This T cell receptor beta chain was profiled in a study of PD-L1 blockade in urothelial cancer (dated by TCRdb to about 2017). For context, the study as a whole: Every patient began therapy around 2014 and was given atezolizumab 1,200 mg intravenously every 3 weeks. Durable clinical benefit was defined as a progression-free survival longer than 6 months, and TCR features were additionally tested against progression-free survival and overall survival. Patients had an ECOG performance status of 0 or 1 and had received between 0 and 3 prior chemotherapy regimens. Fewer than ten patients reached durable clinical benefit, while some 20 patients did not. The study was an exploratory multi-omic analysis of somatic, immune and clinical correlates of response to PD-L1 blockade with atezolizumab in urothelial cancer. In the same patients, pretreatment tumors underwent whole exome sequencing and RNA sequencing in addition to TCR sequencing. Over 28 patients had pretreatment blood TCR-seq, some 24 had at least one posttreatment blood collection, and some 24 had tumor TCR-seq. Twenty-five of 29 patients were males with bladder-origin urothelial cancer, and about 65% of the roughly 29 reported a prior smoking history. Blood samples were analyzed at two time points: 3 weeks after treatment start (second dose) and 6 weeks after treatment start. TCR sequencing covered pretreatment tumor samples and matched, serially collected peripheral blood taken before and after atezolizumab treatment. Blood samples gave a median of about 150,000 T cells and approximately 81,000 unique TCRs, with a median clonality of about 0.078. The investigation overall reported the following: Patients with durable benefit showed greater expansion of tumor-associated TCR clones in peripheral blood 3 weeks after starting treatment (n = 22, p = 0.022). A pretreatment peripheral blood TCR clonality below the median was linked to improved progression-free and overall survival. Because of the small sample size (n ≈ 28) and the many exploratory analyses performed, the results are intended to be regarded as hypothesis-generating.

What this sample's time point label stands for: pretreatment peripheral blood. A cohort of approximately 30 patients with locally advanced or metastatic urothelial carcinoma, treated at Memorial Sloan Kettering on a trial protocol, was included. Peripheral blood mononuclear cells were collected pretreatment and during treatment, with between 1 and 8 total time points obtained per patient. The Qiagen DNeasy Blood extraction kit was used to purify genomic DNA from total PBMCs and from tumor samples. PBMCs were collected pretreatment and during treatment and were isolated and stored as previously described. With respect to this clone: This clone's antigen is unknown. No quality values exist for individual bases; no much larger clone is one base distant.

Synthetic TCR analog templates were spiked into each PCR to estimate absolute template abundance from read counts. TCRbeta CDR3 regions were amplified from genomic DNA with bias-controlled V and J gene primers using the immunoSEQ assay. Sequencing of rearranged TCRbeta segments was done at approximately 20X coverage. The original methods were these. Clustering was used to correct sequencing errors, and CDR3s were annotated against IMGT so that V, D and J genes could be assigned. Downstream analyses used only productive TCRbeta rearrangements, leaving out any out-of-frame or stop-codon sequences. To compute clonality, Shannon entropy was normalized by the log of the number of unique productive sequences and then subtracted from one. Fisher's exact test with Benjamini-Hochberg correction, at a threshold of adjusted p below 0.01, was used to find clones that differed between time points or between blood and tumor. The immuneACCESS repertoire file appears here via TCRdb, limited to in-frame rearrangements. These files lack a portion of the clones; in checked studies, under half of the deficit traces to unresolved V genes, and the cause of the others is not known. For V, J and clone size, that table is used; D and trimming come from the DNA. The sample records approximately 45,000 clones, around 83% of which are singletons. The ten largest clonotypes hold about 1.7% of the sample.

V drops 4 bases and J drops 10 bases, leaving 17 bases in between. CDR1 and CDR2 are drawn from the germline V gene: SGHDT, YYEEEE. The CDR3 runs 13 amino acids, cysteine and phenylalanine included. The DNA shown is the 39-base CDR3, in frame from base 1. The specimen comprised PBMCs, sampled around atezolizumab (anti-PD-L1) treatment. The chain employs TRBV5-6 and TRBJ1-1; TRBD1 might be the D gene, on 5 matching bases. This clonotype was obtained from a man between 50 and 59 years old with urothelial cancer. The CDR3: CASSHPGPGGAFF. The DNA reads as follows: TGTGCCAGCAGCCATCCTGGACCGGGGGGAGCTTTCTTT.